The subject of this entry is one TCR beta chain. The antigen is not known. The data derive from a study of cytomegalovirus exposure and HLA in healthy donors. Study-wide points: What a later analysis showed was that several of the most significant clusters appeared linked to common viral pathogens. The likely explanation for a cluster of highly shared sequence variants was sequencing artifact.

Researchers ran the PCR with 60 Vbeta and 13 Jbeta primers. TCRdb's table, derived via immunoSEQ multiplex PCR, lists solely in-frame clones and lacks some. The table includes over 100,000 clones, roughly 70% detected once. Sequencing was done on a sample of PBMCs. The clonotype originates from a man aged 40-50 years in good health and CMV-seronegative.

CDR3 region: CASSPRRGETQYF. CDR3 nucleotides: TGTGCCAGCAGCCCCAGGCGGGGGGAGACCCAGTACTTC. V is TRBV7-2 and J is TRBJ2-5, with TRBD2 identical over 7 bases. The CDR3 length is 13 residues. J lost 5 bases, V lost 5 bases, and 5 bases had no gene match. Per the germline V gene, CDR1 is SGHTA and CDR2 is FQGNSA.